This T cell receptor beta chain was sequenced in a study of human T cells and chemical hapten exposure. Study summary: Each week of the approximately 25-week study, patients had diphenylcyclopropenone applied to the scalp.

In regard to this clonotype: Its antigen is undetermined.

Time point described: patch test 2, 6 weeks after DPC sensitization. The treatment is: therapeutic diphenylcyclopropenone sensitization with weekly scalp DPC. Source study methods: Samples held a median of 95,638 TCRs, range roughly 20,000–700,000. TCRdb reprocessed the RACE reads via MiXCR and lists one record per CDR3 protein. The V and J calls were not made by the authors but by TCRdb's processing. The repertoire holds 96,000 or so distinct CDR3 sequences, with approximately 8.6% as singletons. Study results and limitations: TCRs above 1 in 1000 frequency stayed constant with DPC sensitization.

This CDR3 is 12 amino acids long. The germline V and J ends were trimmed by 7 bases and 7 bases, with 14 bases remaining between them. The sequence was obtained from a woman between 40 and 50 years old with alopecia areata. Some clones in this sample may be carry-over from other donors' samples. The sample in question was whole blood, obtained in connection with sensitization to the hapten diphenylcyclopropenone (DPC). This sequence joins TRBV12-3 or TRBV12-4 and TRBJ2-7; no reliable D call. CDR3: CASTTSMREQYF. Written as DNA, the CDR3 is TGTGCCAGCACCACGTCAATGAGAGAGCAGTACTTC.